Sequencing of this T cell receptor beta chain was carried out in a study of T cells in Graves' hyperthyroidism and ophthalmopathy. Source material for PBMCs was over 7.5 ml fresh peripheral blood. Amplified TCR beta CDR3 regions derived from RNA transcripts. Using the HTBI primer set, a first-round RT-PCR was run on the TCR CDR3. TCRdb itself ran the multiplex PCR reads through MiXCR, one entry per CDR3 protein. Among roughly 740,000 distinct CDR3 sequences, roughly 15% were seen once, and the ten largest hold around 8.1%. CDR3 length equals 13 residues. CDR1 and CDR2 from the germline V gene are ENHRY and SYGVKD. Trimming took off 10 bases at V and 1 base at J, with 13 bases between the two ends.

Material for sequencing was blood. The origin of this receptor is a young man with Graves' hyperthyroidism. The V gene is TRBV10-3, the J gene TRBJ1-1; D gene uncertain. The chain's CDR3 is CATSQRPNTEAFF. The CDR3 DNA sequence: TGTGCCACCTCCCAAAGGCCGAACACTGAAGCTTTCTTT.